A single sample is the source of the 5 T cell receptor beta chains below, sequenced in a study of shared clonotypes between healthy human individuals. Naive CD8 populations comprised CD45RO-negative cells positively selected for CCR7, excluding terminally differentiated effector memory CD45RA+ cells. Clones were sequenced by immunoSEQ multiplex PCR, and TCRdb holds only the in-frame ones, with some missing. The table lists fewer than 700,000 clones, approximately 96% of them singletons. The material sequenced was naive CD8+ T cells sorted from blood. These receptor sequences come from a woman in her 30s in good health.

This clone was detected once. The J gene is TRBJ2-2, the V gene TRBV4-2; D is undetermined. Trimming stripped 5 bases from V and 4 bases from J, with 5 bases between. The CDR3 is made up of 12 amino acids. Germline-derived CDR1 and CDR2 are LGHNA and YNFKEQ. The CDR3 sequence: CASSLFTGELFF. The CDR3 bases are TGTGCCAGCAGCTTATTCACCGGGGAGCTGTTTTTT.

The V gene is TRBV19, the J gene TRBJ1-3, with D hard to call. CDR1 is LNHDA, CDR2 SQIVND, per germline (reference sequence). The CDR3 has 16 amino acids. Trimming removed 10 bases from V and 0 bases from J, with 19 bases in between. The CDR3 region is CATAGRRVVSGNTIYF. In DNA form, the CDR3 reads TGTGCCACCGCTGGAAGGCGGGTGGTCTCTGGAAACACCATATATTTT.

The J gene is TRBJ1-3, the V gene TRBV7-9; D is perhaps TRBD1 (5 bases). Trimming left V 1 base short and J 8 bases short, with 18 bases between. The germline CDR1 and CDR2 sequences are SEHNR and FQNEAQ (reference sequence). The CDR3 has 16 amino acids. The CDR3 loop is CASSLVSAGGEHTIYF. CDR3 bases: TGTGCCAGCAGCTTAGTATCCGCCGGGGGGGAACACACCATATATTTT.

The rearrangement links TRBV5-4 to TRBJ1-2; possibly TRBD1 for D (6 bases). The CDR3 covers 14 residues. Germline V gene lookup returns CDR1 SGHNT and CDR2 YYREEE (reference sequence). V lost 0 bases and J lost 6, with 12 bases in between. CDR3 loop: CASSLGDNPNGYTF. The DNA of the CDR3 is TGTGCCAGCAGCTTGGGGGACAATCCAAATGGCTACACCTTC.

This rearrangement joins TRBV13 to TRBJ1-1; D uncertain. This CDR3 has 14 residues. Germline-derived CDR1 and CDR2 are PRHDT and FYEKMQ (reference sequence). V dropped 1 base and J dropped 2 bases, with 8 bases sitting between them. The CDR3 loop reads CASSLAGLNTEAFF. CDR3 sequence (DNA): TGTGCCAGCAGCTTAGCCGGGCTCAACACTGAAGCTTTCTTT.